This TCR beta chain was found in a study of T cells after yellow fever vaccination. Study information: Those fractions that held only low numbers of cells were prepared using the SMART-Seq v4 Ultra Low Input RNA kit. Findings and limits, study-wide: Abundant clonotypes from the bulk population could contaminate FACS-sorted repertoires.

CDR1 and CDR2 from the germline V gene are SEHNR and FQNEAQ (reference sequence). This CDR3 is 14 amino acids long. The ends were cut back, 3 bases at V and 4 bases at J, with 10 bases in the middle. TCRdb independently ran MiXCR on the 5' RACE reads; one entry per CDR3 protein. This sample has tens of thousands of distinct CDR3 sequences; more than 5.5% occur once, and the top ten carry about 27%. This clonotype has ten or more counts. As yet, its antigen is unknown. The source material was CD8+ T cells sorted from PBMCs, sampled 10 to 11 days after the first yellow fever vaccination. This TCR was recovered from a man between 18 and 29 years old who received the YFV17D yellow fever vaccine. V gene TRBV7-9 combines with J gene TRBJ2-1; no firm D call. The CDR3 sequence: CASSFPGSYNEQFF. The CDR3 DNA reads TGTGCCAGCAGCTTTCCAGGCTCATACAATGAGCAGTTCTTC.